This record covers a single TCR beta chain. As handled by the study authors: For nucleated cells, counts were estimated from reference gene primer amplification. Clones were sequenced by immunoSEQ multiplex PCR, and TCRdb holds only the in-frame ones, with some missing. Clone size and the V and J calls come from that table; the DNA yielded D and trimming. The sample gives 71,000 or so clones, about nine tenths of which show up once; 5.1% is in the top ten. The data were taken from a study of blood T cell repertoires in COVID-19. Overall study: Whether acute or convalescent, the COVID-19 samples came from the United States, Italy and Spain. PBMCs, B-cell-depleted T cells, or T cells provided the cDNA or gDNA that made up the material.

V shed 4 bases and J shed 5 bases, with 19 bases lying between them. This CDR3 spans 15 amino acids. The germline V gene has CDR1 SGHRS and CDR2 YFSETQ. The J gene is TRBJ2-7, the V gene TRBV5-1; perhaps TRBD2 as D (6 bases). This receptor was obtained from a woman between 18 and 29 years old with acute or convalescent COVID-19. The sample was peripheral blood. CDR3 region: CASSQREDSLNEQYF. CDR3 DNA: TGCGCCAGCAGCCAGAGGGAGGACTCCCTAAACGAGCAGTACTTC.